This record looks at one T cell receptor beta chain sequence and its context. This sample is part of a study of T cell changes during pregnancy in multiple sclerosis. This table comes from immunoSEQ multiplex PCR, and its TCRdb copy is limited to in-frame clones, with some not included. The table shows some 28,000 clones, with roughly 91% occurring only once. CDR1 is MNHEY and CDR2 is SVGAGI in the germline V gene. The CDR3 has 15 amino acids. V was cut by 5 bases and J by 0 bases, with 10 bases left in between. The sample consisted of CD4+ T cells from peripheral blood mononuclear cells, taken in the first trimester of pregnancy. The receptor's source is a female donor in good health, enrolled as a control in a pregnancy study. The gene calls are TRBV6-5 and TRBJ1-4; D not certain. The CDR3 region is CASSPDGATNEKLFF. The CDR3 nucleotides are TGTGCCAGCAGTCCCGACGGAGCAACTAATGAAAAACTGTTTTTT.